What follows is one T cell receptor beta chain and its context. Its antigen is unknown. The data are from a study of T-cell memory formation after mild COVID-19. At the level of the study: Across donors, TCR clusters were largely donor specific. Study findings and constraints: Balance between CD4 and CD8 was seen in clones contracting day 15 to 85, and a CD4+ lean was seen in later expanders. Some responding clones appeared in pre-infection memory, suggesting cross-reactive memory joined. Contracting CD4+ clones sat mainly in CM and EM; CD8+ in EMRA.

The CDR3 has 14 residues. The germline V gene encodes CDR1 DFQATT and CDR2 SNEGSKA (reference sequence). V gave up 0 bases and J gave up 3 bases, with 8 bases separating them. Each CDR3 protein is one row after TCRdb ran MiXCR on the 5' RACE reads. The sample carries just under 150,000 distinct CDR3 sequences, about 19% recorded once. Sequenced: PBMCs or a T cell subset sorted from them (not recorded which). The chain links TRBV20-1 to TRBJ1-4, with unresolved D. The source is an adult woman who had mild COVID-19 (a few samples of this study predate the infection). Cell type and time point are not known. Here the CDR3 DNA reads TGCAGTGCTAGAGAGGGGTTAGCTAATGAAAAACTGTTTTTT. Its translation: CSAREGLANEKLFF.